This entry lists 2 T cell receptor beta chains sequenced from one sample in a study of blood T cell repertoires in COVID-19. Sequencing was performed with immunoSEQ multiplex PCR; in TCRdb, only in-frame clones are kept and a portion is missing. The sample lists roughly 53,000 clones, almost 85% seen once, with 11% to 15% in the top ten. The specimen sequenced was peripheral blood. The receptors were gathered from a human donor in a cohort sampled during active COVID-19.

The CDR3 coding sequence is TGCGCCAGCAGCCAAGATAGGTGGAGTAAAAATGAAAAACTGTTTTTT. Residues: CASSQDRWSKNEKLFF. The chain combines TRBV4-1 with TRBJ1-4; D is unclear. The CDR3 has 16 residues. The V gene's germline CDR1 is MGHRA and CDR2 YSYEKL. With 0 bases removed from V and 5 bases from J, the gap between germline ends came to 13 bases.

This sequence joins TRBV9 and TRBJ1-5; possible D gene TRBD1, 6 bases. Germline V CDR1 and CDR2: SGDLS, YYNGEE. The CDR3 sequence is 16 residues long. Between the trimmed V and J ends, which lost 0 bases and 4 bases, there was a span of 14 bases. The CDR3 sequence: CASSVGKGGGNQPQHF. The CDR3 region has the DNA TGTGCCAGCAGCGTAGGTAAGGGAGGGGGGAATCAGCCCCAGCATTTT.